The rows below give T cell receptor beta chains drawn from one sample of a study of T-cell reconstitution after alpha-beta-depleted transplantation in children. Each CDR3 protein gets one entry after TCRdb re-called the PCR reads with MiXCR. The table has some 300,000 distinct CDR3 sequences, approximately 10% seen once; the top ten hold around 2.3%. The material sequenced was PBMCs from the stem cell graft donor, taken from the stem cell graft. Receptor source: a human donor who donated a stem cell graft to a child with acute lymphoblastic leukemia. Both conserved end residues are part of each CDR3. The D gene is left open where the match is weak. Only part of the rows carry a size: once, few, many, or a class if the clone is expanded.

v_call,d_call,j_call,clone_size,cdr3_aa,cdr3_nt
TRBV4-1,.,TRBJ2-7,few,CASSRDRSTYEQYF,TGCGCCAGCAGCCGTGACAGGAGTACCTACGAGCAGTACTTC
TRBV7-2,TRBD2,TRBJ2-1,.,CASSLASSGSFNEQFF,TGTGCCAGCAGCTTGGCCTCTAGCGGGAGTTTCAATGAGCAGTTCTTC
TRBV5-1,.,TRBJ2-3,many,CASSLLSDGTDTQYF,TGCGCCAGCAGCTTGCTTTCGGACGGCACAGATACGCAGTATTTT
TRBV4-2,TRBD2,TRBJ2-2,few,CASVPYPGGSANTGELFF,TGTGCCAGCGTGCCTTACCCGGGGGGTAGCGCGAACACCGGGGAGCTGTTTTTT
TRBV7-9,.,TRBJ2-7,.,CASSSAGAASYEQYF,TGTGCCAGCAGCTCGGCAGGGGCTGCCTCCTACGAGCAGTACTTC
TRBV11-2,TRBD2,TRBJ2-7,.,CASSPFLASGGYYEQYF,TGTGCCAGCAGCCCCTTTCTCGCTAGCGGGGGGTACTACGAGCAGTACTTC
TRBV10-3,.,TRBJ2-7,.,CAISEALPGHHSEQYF,TGTGCCATCAGTGAAGCATTACCGGGACATCACTCCGAGCAGTACTTC
TRBV29-1,.,TRBJ2-3,many,CSVVRDTDTQYF,TGCAGCGTTGTCCGGGACACAGATACGCAGTATTTT
TRBV5-1,TRBD1,TRBJ2-7,few,CASSRAGTGVEEQYF,TGCGCCAGCAGCCGCGCCGGGACAGGGGTTGAAGAGCAGTACTTC
TRBV20-1,.,TRBJ2-3,few,CSASALALSTDTQYF,TGCAGTGCTAGTGCCCTAGCGTTAAGCACAGATACGCAGTATTTT
TRBV15,TRBD1,TRBJ2-2,few,CATSRDLDRNGELFF,TGTGCCACCAGCAGGGATTTGGACAGGAACGGGGAGCTGTTTTTT
TRBV25-1,TRBD2,TRBJ2-1,.,CASSPASGTSRANEQFF,TGTGCCAGCAGCCCTGCATCGGGGACTAGCAGGGCGAATGAGCAGTTCTTC
TRBV20-1,TRBD2,TRBJ2-1,few,CSARESAGASYNEQFF,TGCAGTGCTAGAGAGTCGGCGGGAGCATCCTACAATGAGCAGTTCTTC
TRBV15,.,TRBJ2-7,few,CATSVGRIYEQYF,TGTGCCACCAGCGTAGGGAGAATCTACGAGCAGTACTTC
TRBV2,TRBD2,TRBJ2-3,many,CASSDQPGLAGHTQYF,TGTGCCAGCAGCGACCAGCCGGGACTAGCGGGCCATACGCAGTATTTT
TRBV19,.,TRBJ1-1,few,CARDHCGKGPHLNTEAFF,TGTGCCAGGGACCATTGCGGCAAGGGGCCCCACCTGAACACTGAAGCTTTCTTT
TRBV9,TRBD2,TRBJ2-1,.,CASSVGPSGRNLYEQFF,TGTGCCAGCAGCGTAGGCCCTAGCGGGAGAAATCTCTATGAGCAGTTCTTC
TRBV6-2/TRBV6-3,TRBD2,TRBJ2-1,.,CASSYSESSGGYNEQFF,TGTGCCAGCAGTTACTCAGAGTCTAGCGGGGGATACAATGAGCAGTTCTTC
TRBV7-8,.,TRBJ2-7,few,CASSLGPASSYEQYF,TGTGCCAGCAGCTTAGGTCCCGCCAGCTCCTACGAGCAGTACTTC
TRBV20-1,TRBD1,TRBJ2-7,.,CSASRQGRTYEQYF,TGCAGTGCTAGCAGACAGGGTAGGACCTACGAGCAGTACTTC
TRBV13,.,TRBJ2-5,.,CASSTLGRPEETQYF,TGTGCCAGCAGCACCCTCGGGCGCCCAGAAGAGACCCAGTACTTC
TRBV20-1,.,TRBJ2-7,few,CSAPPGPYIGEQYF,TGCAGTGCTCCTCCGGGGCCCTACATCGGCGAGCAGTACTTC
TRBV5-1,TRBD2,TRBJ2-3,.,CASSSVPKTSGVRIDTQYF,TGCGCCAGCAGCTCGGTTCCCAAGACTAGCGGGGTACGGATAGATACGCAGTATTTT
TRBV4-1,.,TRBJ2-7,few,CASSQDIHEQYF,TGCGCCAGCAGCCAAGATATCCACGAGCAGTACTTC
TRBV20-1,TRBD1,TRBJ2-4,.,CSARDKNKGQGWDIQYF,TGCAGTGCTAGAGATAAAAATAAGGGACAGGGGTGGGACATTCAGTACTTC
TRBV15,TRBD2,TRBJ2-1,few,CATSRDHLAGLNEQFF,TGTGCCACCAGCAGAGACCACTTAGCGGGGTTGAATGAGCAGTTCTTC
TRBV10-3,.,TRBJ1-5,.,CASTGGVDKPQHF,TGTGCCAGTACGGGGGGAGTGGATAAGCCCCAGCATTTT